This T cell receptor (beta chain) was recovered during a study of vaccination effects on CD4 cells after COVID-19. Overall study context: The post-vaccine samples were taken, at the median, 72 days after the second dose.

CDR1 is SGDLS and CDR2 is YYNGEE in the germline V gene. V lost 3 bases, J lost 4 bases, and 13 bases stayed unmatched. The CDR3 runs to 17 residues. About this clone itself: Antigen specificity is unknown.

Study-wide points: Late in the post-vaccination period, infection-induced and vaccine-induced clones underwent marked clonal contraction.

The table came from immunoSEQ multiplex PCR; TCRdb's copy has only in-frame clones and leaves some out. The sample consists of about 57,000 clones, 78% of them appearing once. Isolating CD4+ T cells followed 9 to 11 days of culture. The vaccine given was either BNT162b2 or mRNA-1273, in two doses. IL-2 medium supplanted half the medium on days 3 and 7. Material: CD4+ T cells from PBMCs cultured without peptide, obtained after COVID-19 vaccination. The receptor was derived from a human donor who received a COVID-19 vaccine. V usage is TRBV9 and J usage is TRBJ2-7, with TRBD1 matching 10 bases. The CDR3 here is CASSAGAGTGEKYEQYF. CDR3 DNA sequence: TGTGCCAGCAGCGCAGGGGCGGGGACAGGGGAGAAATACGAGCAGTACTTC.